This TCR beta chain was identified during a study of monozygotic twins with inflammatory bowel disease. Findings and limits, study-wide: IBD patients shared fewer clonotypes with others than healthy twins, especially with disease activity.

Points on this clonotype: Its antigen is currently unknown.

The CDR3 is made up of 16 amino acids. From germline, CDR1 is DFQATT and CDR2 SNEGSKA (reference sequence). Each TCR library consumed around 3,600 ng of total RNA. Eight separate reactions per sample served to make cDNA. One entry per CDR3 protein, without DNA, is what TCRdb gives after re-calling the 5' RACE reads. The sample totals under 150,000 distinct CDR3 sequences. After skipping T cell sorting, the authors isolated total RNA from whole blood. The sample taken for sequencing was blood. The receptor's source is a human donor with ulcerative colitis or Crohn's disease, or a healthy co-twin of an affected twin (not recorded which). The chain recombines TRBV20-1 with TRBJ1-2; the D call of TRBD1 rests on TCRdb alone, since no DNA is present to check it. CDR3 region: CSARDQGRGWLYGYTF.